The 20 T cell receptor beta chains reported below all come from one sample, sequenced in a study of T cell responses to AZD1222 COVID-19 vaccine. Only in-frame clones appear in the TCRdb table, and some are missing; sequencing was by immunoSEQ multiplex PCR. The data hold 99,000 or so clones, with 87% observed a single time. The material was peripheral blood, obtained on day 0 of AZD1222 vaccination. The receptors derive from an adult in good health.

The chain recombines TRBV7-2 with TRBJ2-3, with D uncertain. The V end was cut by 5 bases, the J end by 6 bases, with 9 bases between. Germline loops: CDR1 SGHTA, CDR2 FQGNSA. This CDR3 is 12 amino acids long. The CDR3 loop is CASSEMGDTQYF. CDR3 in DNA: TGTGCCAGCAGCGAAATGGGGGATACGCAGTATTTT.

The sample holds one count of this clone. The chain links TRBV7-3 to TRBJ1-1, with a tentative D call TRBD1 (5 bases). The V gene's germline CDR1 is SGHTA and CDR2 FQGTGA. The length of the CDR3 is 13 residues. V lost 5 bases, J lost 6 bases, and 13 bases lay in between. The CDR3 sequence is CASSPQGPAEAFF. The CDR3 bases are TGTGCCAGCAGCCCCCAGGGACCGGCTGAAGCTTTCTTT.

The CDR3 is CASSRSLAGTGNEQFF. The CDR3 region has the DNA TGTGCCAGCTCAAGATCTCTAGCGGGTACGGGGAATGAGCAGTTCTTC. The chain employs TRBV18 and TRBJ2-1, with 8 nucleotides matching TRBD2. The CDR3 loop spans 16 amino acids. The germline gives CDR1 KGHSH, CDR2 LQKENI. J lost 7 bases, V lost 5 bases, and 13 bases had no gene match.

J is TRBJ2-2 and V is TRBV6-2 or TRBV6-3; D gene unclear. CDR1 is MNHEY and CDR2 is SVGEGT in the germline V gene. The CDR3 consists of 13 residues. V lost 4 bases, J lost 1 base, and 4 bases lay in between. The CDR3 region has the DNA TGTGCCAGCAGTTCGAGGAACACCGGGGAGCTGTTTTTT. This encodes CASSSRNTGELFF.

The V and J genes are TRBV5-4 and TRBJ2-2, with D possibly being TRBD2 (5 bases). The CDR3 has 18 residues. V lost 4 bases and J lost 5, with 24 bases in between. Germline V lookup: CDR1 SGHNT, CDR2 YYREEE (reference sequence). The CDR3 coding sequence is TGTGCCAGCAGCCCTCTTGGACCCCTAATGAGGGTGACCGGGGAGCTGTTTTTT. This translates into CASSPLGPLMRVTGELFF. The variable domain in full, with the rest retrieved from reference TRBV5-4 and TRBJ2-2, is ETGVTQSPTHLIKTRGQQVTLRCSSQSGHNTVSWYQQALGQGPQFIFQYYREEENGRGNFPPRFSGLQFPNYSSELNVNALELDDSALYLCASSPLGPLMRVTGELFFGEGSRLTVL.

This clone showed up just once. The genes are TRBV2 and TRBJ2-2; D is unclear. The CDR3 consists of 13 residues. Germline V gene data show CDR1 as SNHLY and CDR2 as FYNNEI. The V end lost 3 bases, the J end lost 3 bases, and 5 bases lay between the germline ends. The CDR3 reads CASSEGYTGELFF. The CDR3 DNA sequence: TGTGCCAGCAGTGAGGGCTACACCGGGGAGCTGTTTTTT.

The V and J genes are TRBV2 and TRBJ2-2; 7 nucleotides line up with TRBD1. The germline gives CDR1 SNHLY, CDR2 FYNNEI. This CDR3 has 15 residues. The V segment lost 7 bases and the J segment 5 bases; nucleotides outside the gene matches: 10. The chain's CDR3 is CASNQGDSYTGELFF. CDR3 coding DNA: TGTGCCAGCAACCAGGGGGACAGCTATACCGGGGAGCTGTTTTTT.

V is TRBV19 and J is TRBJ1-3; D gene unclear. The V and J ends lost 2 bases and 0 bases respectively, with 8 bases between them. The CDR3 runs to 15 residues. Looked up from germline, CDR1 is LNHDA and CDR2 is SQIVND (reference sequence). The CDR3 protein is CASSITGSSGNTIYF. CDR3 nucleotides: TGTGCCAGTAGTATAACGGGCAGCTCTGGAAACACCATATATTTT.

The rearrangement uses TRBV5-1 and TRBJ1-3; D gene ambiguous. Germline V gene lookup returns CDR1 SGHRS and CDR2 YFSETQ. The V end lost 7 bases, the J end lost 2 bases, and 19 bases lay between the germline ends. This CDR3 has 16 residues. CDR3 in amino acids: CASSPRDAGAGNTIYF. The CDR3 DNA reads TGCGCCAGCTCCCCTCGCGATGCCGGGGCTGGAAACACCATATATTTT. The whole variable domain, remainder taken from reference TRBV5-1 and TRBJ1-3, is KAGVTQTPRYLIKTRGQQVTLSCSPISGHRSVSWYQQTPGQGLQFLFEYFSETQRNKGNFPGRFSGRQFSNSRSEMNVSTLELGDSALYLCASSPRDAGAGNTIYFGEGSWLTVV.

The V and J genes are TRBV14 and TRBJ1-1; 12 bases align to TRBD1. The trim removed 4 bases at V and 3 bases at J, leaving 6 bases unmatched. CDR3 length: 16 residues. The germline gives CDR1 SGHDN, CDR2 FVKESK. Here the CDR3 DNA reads TGTGCCAGCAGCCTCCGGGACAGGGGGCAGTACACTGAAGCTTTCTTT. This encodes CASSLRDRGQYTEAFF.

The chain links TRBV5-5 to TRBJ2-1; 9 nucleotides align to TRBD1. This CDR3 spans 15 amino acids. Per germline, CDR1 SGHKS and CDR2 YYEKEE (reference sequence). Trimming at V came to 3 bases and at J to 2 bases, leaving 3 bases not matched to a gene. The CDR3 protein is CASSSGTGTYNEQFF. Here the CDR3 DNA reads TGTGCCAGCAGCTCCGGGACAGGGACCTACAATGAGCAGTTCTTC.

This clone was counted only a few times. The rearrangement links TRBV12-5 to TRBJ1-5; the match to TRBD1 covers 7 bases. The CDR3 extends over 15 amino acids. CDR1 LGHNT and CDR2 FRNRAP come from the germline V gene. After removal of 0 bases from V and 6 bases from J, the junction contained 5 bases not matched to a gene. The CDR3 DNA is TGTGCTAGTGGTTTGGTTGGACAGGAAGTTCAGCCCCAGCATTTT. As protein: CASGLVGQEVQPQHF. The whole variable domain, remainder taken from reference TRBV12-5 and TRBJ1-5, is DARVTQTPRHKVTEMGQEVTMRCQPILGHNTVFWYRQTMMQGLELLAYFRNRAPLDDSGMPKDRFSAEMPDATLATLKIQPSEPRDSAVYFCASGLVGQEVQPQHFGDGTRLSIL.

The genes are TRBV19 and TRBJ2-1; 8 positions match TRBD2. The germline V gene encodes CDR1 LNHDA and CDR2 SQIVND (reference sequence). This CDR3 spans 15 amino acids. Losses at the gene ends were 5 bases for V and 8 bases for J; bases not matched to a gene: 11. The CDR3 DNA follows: TGTGCCAGTAGTCCCGGTCGGAGCGGGAGTCATGAGCAGTTCTTC. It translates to CASSPGRSGSHEQFF.

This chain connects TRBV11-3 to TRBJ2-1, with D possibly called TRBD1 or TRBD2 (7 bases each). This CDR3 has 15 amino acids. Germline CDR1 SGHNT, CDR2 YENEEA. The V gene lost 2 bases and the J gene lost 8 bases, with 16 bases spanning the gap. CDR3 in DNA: TGTGCCAGCAGCTTAAGGGCGGGAGACAGGGATGAGCAGTTCTTC. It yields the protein CASSLRAGDRDEQFF.

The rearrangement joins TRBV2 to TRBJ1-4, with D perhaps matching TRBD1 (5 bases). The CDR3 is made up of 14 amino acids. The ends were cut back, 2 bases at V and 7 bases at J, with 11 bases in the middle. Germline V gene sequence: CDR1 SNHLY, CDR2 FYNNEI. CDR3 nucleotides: TGTGCCAGCAGTGAATCCAGGGTTGTTGAAAAACTGTTTTTT. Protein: CASSESRVVEKLFF.

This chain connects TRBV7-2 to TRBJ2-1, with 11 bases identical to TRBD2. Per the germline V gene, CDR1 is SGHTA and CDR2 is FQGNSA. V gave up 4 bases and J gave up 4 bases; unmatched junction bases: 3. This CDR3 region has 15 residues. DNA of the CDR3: TGTGCCAGCAGCTCCCGACTAGCGGGGTACAATGAGCAGTTCTTC. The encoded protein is CASSSRLAGYNEQFF.

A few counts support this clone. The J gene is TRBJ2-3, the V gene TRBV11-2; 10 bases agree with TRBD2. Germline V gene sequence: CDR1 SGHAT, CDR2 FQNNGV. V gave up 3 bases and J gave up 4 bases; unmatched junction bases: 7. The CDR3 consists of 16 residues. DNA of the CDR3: TGTGCCAGCAGCTTTTTCCTAGCGGGAGCGGCAGATACGCAGTATTTT. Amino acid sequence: CASSFFLAGAADTQYF.

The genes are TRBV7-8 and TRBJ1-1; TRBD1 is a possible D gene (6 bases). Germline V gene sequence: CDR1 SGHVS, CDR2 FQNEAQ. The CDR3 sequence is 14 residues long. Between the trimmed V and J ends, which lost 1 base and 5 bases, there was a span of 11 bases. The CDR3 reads CASSLVTGRTEAFF. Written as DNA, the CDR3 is TGTGCCAGCAGCTTAGTTACAGGGAGGACTGAAGCTTTCTTT.

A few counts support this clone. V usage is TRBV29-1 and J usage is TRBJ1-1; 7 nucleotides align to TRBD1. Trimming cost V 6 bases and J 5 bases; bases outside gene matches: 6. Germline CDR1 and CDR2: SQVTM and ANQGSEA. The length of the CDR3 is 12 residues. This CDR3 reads CSVGTGATEAFF. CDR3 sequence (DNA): TGCAGCGTGGGTACAGGGGCTACTGAAGCTTTCTTT.

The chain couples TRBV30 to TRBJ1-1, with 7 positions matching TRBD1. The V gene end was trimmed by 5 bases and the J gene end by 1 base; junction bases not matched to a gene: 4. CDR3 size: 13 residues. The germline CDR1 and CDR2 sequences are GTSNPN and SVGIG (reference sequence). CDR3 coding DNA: TGTGCCTGGGGGGGACAGTCGAACACTGAAGCTTTCTTT. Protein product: CAWGGQSNTEAFF.